This T cell receptor (beta chain) was profiled in a study of CD8+CD57+ T cells in acquired aplastic anemia. Study overall: On average, sorted CD4+ and CD8+ cells gave 2.5 to 4 ug of DNA.

This clonotype has ten or more counts. Patients chosen for sequencing had shown CD8+CD57+ cell expansion by flow cytometry. Genomic DNA templated the TCR beta VDJ and CDR3 profiling. TCRdb ran MiXCR on the reads and lists one entry per CDR3 protein. The data show under 200,000 distinct CDR3 sequences, roughly 48% seen once. Germline loops: CDR1 MNHEY, CDR2 SVGAGI. There are 14 residues in the CDR3. V lost 1 base and J 0 bases, leaving 7 bases between the germline ends. This TCR was sampled from a human donor with aplastic anemia. The sample was sorted CD4+, CD8+, or CD8+CD57+ T cells (not recorded which) from PBMCs. The chain combines TRBV6-5 with TRBJ2-7, with unresolved D. CDR3 protein: CASSYFAASYEQYF. The CDR3 DNA reads as TGTGCCAGCAGTTACTTTGCAGCCTCCTACGAGCAGTACTTC.